This TCR beta chain came from a study of T cells in Graves' hyperthyroidism and ophthalmopathy. Findings and limits, study-wide: Ophthalmopathy was model-predicted a median about 6.7 months pre-onset.

In regard to this clonotype: What it binds is unknown.

Patients were aged 18 to 65, had disease duration under 2 months, and had newly diagnosed hyperthyroidism. Blood was drawn at first hyperthyroidism diagnosis, before any ophthalmopathy symptoms. The source of the PBMCs was 8.5 to 10 ml of fresh peripheral blood. In germline, CDR1 is LNHDA, CDR2 SQIVND (reference sequence). The CDR3 contains 14 residues. The ends were cut back, 7 bases at V and 6 bases at J, with 18 bases in the middle. Amplification yielded TCR beta CDR3 regions, with RNA transcripts as the source. The study used the HTBI primer set for a first-round RT-PCR of the TCR CDR3. TCRdb reanalysed the multiplex PCR reads using MiXCR and keeps one entry per CDR3 protein. This sample has 650,000 to 850,000 distinct CDR3 sequences; around 20% occur once, and the top ten carry over 15%.

The specimen sequenced was blood. The V call is TRBV19, the J call TRBJ1-1, with D possibly being TRBD1 (5 bases). The source of this sequence is a woman between 50 and 59 years old with Graves' hyperthyroidism that later progressed to Graves' ophthalmopathy. The CDR3 loop is CASNPVGVLAEAFF. Here the CDR3 DNA reads TGTGCCAGTAACCCGGTGGGGGTGTTGGCTGAAGCTTTCTTT.